Listed below are T cell receptor beta chains from one sample, sequenced in a study of T-cell memory formation after mild COVID-19. TCRdb reprocessed the 5' RACE reads via MiXCR and lists one record per CDR3 protein. The sample carries almost 550,000 distinct CDR3 sequences, 20% recorded once. Sequenced: PBMCs or a T cell subset sorted from them (not recorded which). The origin of the receptors is an adult woman who had mild COVID-19 (a few samples of this study predate the infection). Cell type and time point are not known. The CDR3 runs from the conserved cysteine through the conserved F or W. The D gene is left open where the match is weak. A row's size may be missing; if present it is once, few, many or a size class.

clone_size: few
d_call: -
v_call: TRBV3-1
j_call: TRBJ1-1
cdr3_aa: CASSQEAWGNTEAFF
cdr3_nt: TGTGCCAGCAGCCAAGAAGCGTGGGGGAACACTGAAGCTTTCTTT

clone_size: -
d_call: -
v_call: TRBV19
j_call: TRBJ1-1
cdr3_aa: CASRSPGAKTEAFF
cdr3_nt: TGTGCCAGTAGGTCCCCCGGGGCGAAAACTGAAGCTTTCTTT

clone_size: -
d_call: -
v_call: TRBV9
j_call: TRBJ1-1
cdr3_aa: CASSDNYGPGTEAFF
cdr3_nt: TGTGCCAGCAGCGACAACTACGGGCCGGGGACTGAAGCTTTCTTT

clone_size: -
d_call: TRBD1
v_call: TRBV12-3/TRBV12-4
j_call: TRBJ1-1
cdr3_aa: CASSDRVTNTEAFF
cdr3_nt: TGTGCCAGCAGTGACAGGGTTACGAACACTGAAGCTTTCTTT

clone_size: -
d_call: -
v_call: TRBV3-1
j_call: TRBJ2-1
cdr3_aa: CASSQAGESYNEQFF
cdr3_nt: TGTGCCAGCAGCCAAGCGGGGGAATCCTACAATGAGCAGTTCTTC

clone_size: few
d_call: -
v_call: TRBV7-6
j_call: TRBJ2-7
cdr3_aa: CASSAYSYEQYF
cdr3_nt: TGTGCCAGCAGCGCATACTCCTACGAGCAGTACTTC

clone_size: many
d_call: -
v_call: TRBV5-1
j_call: TRBJ2-3
cdr3_aa: CASRPRGDGTDTQYF
cdr3_nt: TGCGCCAGCAGACCCCGAGGGGACGGCACAGATACGCAGTATTTT

clone_size: many
d_call: -
v_call: TRBV5-4
j_call: TRBJ1-1
cdr3_aa: CASSLVAENTEAFF
cdr3_nt: TGTGCCAGCAGCTTGGTGGCAGAGAACACTGAAGCTTTCTTT

clone_size: -
d_call: TRBD1
v_call: TRBV6-5
j_call: TRBJ1-2
cdr3_aa: CASISFSRQGAGYTF
cdr3_nt: TGTGCCAGCATCTCCTTTAGTAGACAGGGCGCTGGCTACACCTTC

clone_size: -
d_call: -
v_call: TRBV12-3/TRBV12-4
j_call: TRBJ2-7
cdr3_aa: CASSLLAVPSYEQYF
cdr3_nt: TGTGCCAGCAGTTTATTGGCCGTCCCTTCCTACGAGCAGTACTTC

clone_size: few
d_call: -
v_call: TRBV2
j_call: TRBJ2-3
cdr3_aa: CASGPPGHRTDTQYF
cdr3_nt: TGTGCCAGCGGGCCTCCGGGACACCGCACAGATACGCAGTATTTT

clone_size: few
d_call: TRBD2
v_call: TRBV19
j_call: TRBJ2-1
cdr3_aa: CASSRLAGSQRNEQFF
cdr3_nt: TGTGCCAGTAGTAGGCTAGCGGGGTCACAGCGCAATGAGCAGTTCTTC

clone_size: -
d_call: -
v_call: TRBV6-5
j_call: TRBJ1-2
cdr3_aa: CASSYSLETYGYTF
cdr3_nt: TGTGCCAGCAGTTACTCGTTGGAGACCTATGGCTACACCTTC

clone_size: few
d_call: TRBD1
v_call: TRBV4-3
j_call: TRBJ2-7
cdr3_aa: CASSVRHRGNYEQYF
cdr3_nt: TGCGCCAGCAGCGTCCGCCACAGGGGGAACTACGAGCAGTACTTC

clone_size: -
d_call: -
v_call: TRBV20-1
j_call: TRBJ2-3
cdr3_aa: CSDRVVGDTQYF
cdr3_nt: TGCAGTGATCGAGTAGTCGGAGATACGCAGTATTTT

clone_size: -
d_call: -
v_call: TRBV12-3/TRBV12-4
j_call: TRBJ2-7
cdr3_aa: CASSLFGVSISSYEQYF
cdr3_nt: TGTGCCAGCAGTTTATTCGGAGTCTCTATAAGCTCCTACGAGCAGTACTTC

clone_size: -
d_call: -
v_call: TRBV27
j_call: TRBJ1-2
cdr3_aa: CASSRTGSVGYTF
cdr3_nt: TGTGCCAGCAGCCGAACAGGGTCCGTCGGCTACACCTTC

clone_size: few
d_call: -
v_call: TRBV5-1
j_call: TRBJ1-5
cdr3_aa: CASTPAGSDSNQPQHF
cdr3_nt: TGCGCCAGCACCCCTGCCGGGAGCGATAGCAATCAGCCCCAGCATTTT

clone_size: -
d_call: -
v_call: TRBV6-2/TRBV6-3
j_call: TRBJ2-2
cdr3_aa: CASSYSPQSATGELFF
cdr3_nt: TGTGCCAGCAGTTACTCCCCCCAAAGTGCCACCGGGGAGCTGTTTTTT

clone_size: -
d_call: TRBD2
v_call: TRBV14
j_call: TRBJ2-3
cdr3_aa: CASSQVLAGGPTDTQYF
cdr3_nt: TGTGCCAGCAGCCAAGTCCTAGCGGGGGGGCCGACAGATACGCAGTATTTT

clone_size: few
d_call: -
v_call: TRBV7-2
j_call: TRBJ2-1
cdr3_aa: CASSFTLGPPEEFF
cdr3_nt: TGTGCCAGCAGCTTCACCCTCGGACCGCCTGAGGAGTTCTTC

clone_size: -
d_call: -
v_call: TRBV9
j_call: TRBJ2-6
cdr3_aa: CASSAAGISGANVLTF
cdr3_nt: TGTGCCAGCAGCGCTGCCGGAATCTCTGGGGCCAACGTCCTGACTTTC

clone_size: few
d_call: -
v_call: TRBV7-2
j_call: TRBJ2-2
cdr3_aa: CASSSGTLGNGELFF
cdr3_nt: TGTGCCAGCAGTTCCGGGACCCTCGGGAACGGGGAGCTGTTTTTT

clone_size: -
d_call: -
v_call: TRBV29-1
j_call: TRBJ2-5
cdr3_aa: CSVGWGEETQYF
cdr3_nt: TGCAGCGTTGGATGGGGAGAAGAGACCCAGTACTTC

clone_size: -
d_call: TRBD1
v_call: TRBV3-1
j_call: TRBJ2-1
cdr3_aa: CASSQVGQGYNEQFF
cdr3_nt: TGTGCCAGCAGCCAAGTGGGACAGGGGTACAATGAGCAGTTCTTC

clone_size: many
d_call: -
v_call: TRBV4-3
j_call: TRBJ2-2
cdr3_aa: CASSQGRSGELFF
cdr3_nt: TGCGCCAGCAGCCAAGGAAGGTCCGGGGAGCTGTTTTTT

clone_size: few
d_call: -
v_call: TRBV29-1
j_call: TRBJ2-2
cdr3_aa: CSVGRGLIGSSGELFF
cdr3_nt: TGCAGCGTTGGTAGGGGACTGATCGGATCGTCCGGGGAGCTGTTTTTT

clone_size: few
d_call: -
v_call: TRBV5-1
j_call: TRBJ1-2
cdr3_aa: CASSRNRDYGYTF
cdr3_nt: TGCGCCAGCAGCCGAAACAGAGACTATGGCTACACCTTC

clone_size: -
d_call: TRBD2
v_call: TRBV5-1
j_call: TRBJ2-2
cdr3_aa: CASSLALAYTEELFF
cdr3_nt: TGCGCCAGCAGCTTGGCACTAGCGTACACCGAGGAGCTGTTTTTT

clone_size: few
d_call: -
v_call: TRBV7-3
j_call: TRBJ2-3
cdr3_aa: CASSFGGAFRDTQYF
cdr3_nt: TGTGCCAGCAGCTTTGGAGGGGCCTTTAGGGATACGCAGTATTTT

clone_size: few
d_call: TRBD2
v_call: TRBV9
j_call: TRBJ2-1
cdr3_aa: CASSVGPSGGLSFNEQFF
cdr3_nt: TGTGCCAGCAGCGTAGGACCTAGCGGGGGGCTTTCCTTCAATGAGCAGTTCTTC

clone_size: few
d_call: -
v_call: TRBV20-1
j_call: TRBJ1-2
cdr3_aa: CSAQSVASNYGYTF
cdr3_nt: TGCAGTGCTCAGTCTGTAGCTTCTAACTATGGCTACACCTTC

clone_size: many
d_call: -
v_call: TRBV27
j_call: TRBJ2-1
cdr3_aa: CASSFLGSINEQFF
cdr3_nt: TGTGCCAGCAGTTTTCTGGGCAGTATCAATGAGCAGTTCTTC

clone_size: many
d_call: -
v_call: TRBV7-2
j_call: TRBJ2-3
cdr3_aa: CASSLEGFGQYF
cdr3_nt: TGTGCCAGCAGCTTAGAAGGGTTTGGGCAGTATTTT

clone_size: few
d_call: -
v_call: TRBV11-3
j_call: TRBJ1-1
cdr3_aa: CASSLGPQTGTEAFF
cdr3_nt: TGTGCCAGCAGCTTAGGCCCCCAGACTGGCACTGAAGCTTTCTTT

clone_size: many
d_call: -
v_call: TRBV7-9
j_call: TRBJ2-5
cdr3_aa: CASGIRNQETQYF
cdr3_nt: TGTGCCAGCGGCATTCGGAACCAAGAGACCCAGTACTTC

clone_size: -
d_call: TRBD2
v_call: TRBV11-3
j_call: TRBJ2-1
cdr3_aa: CASSGTGLAGGNYNEQFF
cdr3_nt: TGTGCCAGCAGCGGTACGGGACTAGCGGGAGGAAACTACAATGAGCAGTTCTTC

clone_size: -
d_call: TRBD1
v_call: TRBV18
j_call: TRBJ2-7
cdr3_aa: CASSPDRGGYEQYF
cdr3_nt: TGTGCCAGCTCACCCGACAGGGGCGGCTACGAGCAGTACTTC

clone_size: -
d_call: TRBD1
v_call: TRBV29-1
j_call: TRBJ1-1
cdr3_aa: CSVAGGLNTEAFF
cdr3_nt: TGCAGCGTGGCAGGGGGATTGAACACTGAAGCTTTCTTT

clone_size: many
d_call: TRBD1
v_call: TRBV4-1
j_call: TRBJ2-7
cdr3_aa: CASSPGGDRAYEQYF
cdr3_nt: TGCGCCAGCAGCCCTGGGGGGGACAGGGCGTACGAGCAGTACTTC

clone_size: few
d_call: TRBD2
v_call: TRBV10-3
j_call: TRBJ2-1
cdr3_aa: CAISDGGSGRTEQFF
cdr3_nt: TGTGCCATCAGTGATGGTGGTAGCGGGAGGACCGAGCAGTTCTTC

clone_size: few
d_call: TRBD2
v_call: TRBV20-1
j_call: TRBJ2-1
cdr3_aa: CSARALADSYNEQFF
cdr3_nt: TGCAGTGCTAGAGCACTAGCGGACTCCTACAATGAGCAGTTCTTC

clone_size: many
d_call: -
v_call: TRBV29-1
j_call: TRBJ2-1
cdr3_aa: CSVEEASPPYNEQFF
cdr3_nt: TGCAGCGTTGAAGAGGCGTCCCCACCGTACAATGAGCAGTTCTTC

clone_size: many
d_call: -
v_call: TRBV12-3/TRBV12-4
j_call: TRBJ2-2
cdr3_aa: CASRPGRNTGELFF
cdr3_nt: TGTGCCAGCAGACCGGGACGGAACACCGGGGAGCTGTTTTTT

clone_size: -
d_call: -
v_call: TRBV6-6
j_call: TRBJ1-2
cdr3_aa: CASRIGQIYGYTF
cdr3_nt: TGTGCCAGCAGAATCGGACAGATCTATGGCTACACCTTC